A selection of T cell receptor beta chains follows, all from one sample in a study of blood T cell repertoires in COVID-19. Clones were sequenced by immunoSEQ multiplex PCR, and TCRdb holds only the in-frame ones, with some missing. This sample has under 300,000 clones, with roughly 81% found just once. The specimen sequenced was PBMCs or T cells enriched from blood (not recorded which). Source of these receptors: a woman in her fifties or sixties who had been exposed to COVID-19. Both conserved end residues are part of each CDR3. The D gene is left open where the match is weak. Where a row states a size, it is once, few, many or the class of an expanded clone; other rows omit it.

j_gene | abundance | v_gene | d_gene | CDR3nt | CDR3aa
TRBJ1-6 | NA | TRBV3-1/TRBV3-2 | NA | TGTGCCAGCAGCCAATGGCCGAACGTGGGCAGGGCCAATTCACCCCTCCACTTT | CASSQWPNVGRANSPLHF
TRBJ1-1 | NA | TRBV3-1/TRBV3-2 | NA | TGTGCCAGCAGCCAAGATGGGGGAGGAAGGGGAGCTTTCTTT | CASSQDGGGRGAFF
TRBJ1-4 | NA | TRBV11-2 | NA | TGTGCCAGCAGCTTAAGGCGGTCTAATGAAAAACTGTTTTTT | CASSLRRSNEKLFF
TRBJ2-5 | NA | TRBV2 | NA | TGTGCCAGCAGCCGGGACTTGGAAGAGACCCAGTACTTC | CASSRDLEETQYF
TRBJ1-2 | NA | TRBV3-1/TRBV3-2 | TRBD1 | TGTGCCAGCAGCCATAGCCCCGGGACAGGCGGATATGGCTACACCTTC | CASSHSPGTGGYGYTF
TRBJ1-1 | few | TRBV2 | TRBD1 | TGTGCCAGCAGATCGTCACAGGGGACCGCTGAAGCTTTCTTT | CASRSSQGTAEAFF
TRBJ1-2 | NA | TRBV6-2/TRBV6-3 | NA | TGTGCCAGCAGTTACATTGCGGACAGCCCCTTCGGCTACACCTTC | CASSYIADSPFGYTF
TRBJ2-3 | NA | TRBV6-5 | TRBD1 | TGTGCCAGCGCCGTAGGGGGCTCAGATACGCAGTATTTT | CASAVGGSDTQYF
TRBJ1-2 | NA | TRBV5-1 | NA | TGCGCCAGCAGCTTGAGAGTACAGAATGGCTACACCTTC | CASSLRVQNGYTF
TRBJ2-5 | NA | TRBV18 | NA | TGTGCCAGCTCATTACCAGGCAACCAAGAGACCCAGTACTTC | CASSLPGNQETQYF
TRBJ2-5 | NA | TRBV10-2 | TRBD1 | TGCGCCAGCAGTCATAGACAGGGGGTCCGAGAGACCCAGTACTTC | CASSHRQGVRETQYF
TRBJ1-1 | NA | TRBV25-1 | NA | TGTGCCAGCAGTTCCGGGGCGGGGAAGAACACTGAAGCTTTCTTT | CASSSGAGKNTEAFF
TRBJ2-4 | NA | TRBV5-1 | NA | TGCGCCAGCAGCTTGGGCGGAATTCAGTACTTC | CASSLGGIQYF
TRBJ1-6 | NA | TRBV19 | NA | TGTGCCAGTAGTATCTCGACAGACCTATATAATTCACCCCTCCACTTT | CASSISTDLYNSPLHF
TRBJ2-1 | NA | TRBV5-1 | TRBD2 | TGCGCCAGCAGCTTGCGCTGGGGGGGCTCCTACAATGAGCAGTTCTTC | CASSLRWGGSYNEQFF
TRBJ1-5 | few | TRBV7-9 | NA | TGTGCCAGCAGCTTAGTTGGGGCCGGTAGCAATCAGCCCCAGCATTTT | CASSLVGAGSNQPQHF
TRBJ1-1 | few | TRBV9 | NA | TGTGCCAGCAGCGTAAGAGGTGGCACTGAAGCTTTCTTT | CASSVRGGTEAFF
TRBJ1-5 | NA | TRBV28 | NA | TGTGCCAGCACCCCTATGGGGGTGGGGGGGGGTGGCAGCAATCAGCCCCAGCATTTT | CASTPMGVGGGGSNQPQHF
TRBJ2-7 | NA | TRBV5-5 | NA | TGTGCCAGCAGTCGTGGGGGCGGGGGCCCATCCTACGAGCAGTACTTC | CASSRGGGGPSYEQYF
TRBJ2-3 | NA | TRBV18 | NA | TGTGCCAGCTCACCCTCCAGGGGGGTAACAGATACGCAGTATTTT | CASSPSRGVTDTQYF
TRBJ1-5 | few | TRBV29-1 | TRBD1 | TGCAGCGTTGGGGACAGCCATAGCAATCAGCCCCAGCATTTT | CSVGDSHSNQPQHF
TRBJ1-2 | NA | TRBV6-1 | NA | TGTGCCAGCAGTGATGGCAGACTCTCCTATGGCTACACCTTC | CASSDGRLSYGYTF
TRBJ2-5 | NA | TRBV7-2 | NA | TGTGCCAGCAGCCCACAACTAGGACTGGGCCAAGAGACCCAGTACTTC | CASSPQLGLGQETQYF
TRBJ1-4 | NA | TRBV24-1 | NA | TGTGCCACCAGTGATCCCACCGTCGGGTTTGAAAAACTGTTTTTT | CATSDPTVGFEKLFF
TRBJ2-1 | NA | TRBV9 | TRBD2 | TGTGCCAGCAGCGCTAGCGGGGGGGGTTTAGGACGTGAGCAGTTCTTC | CASSASGGGLGREQFF
TRBJ1-5 | NA | TRBV4-3 | NA | TGCGCCAGCAGCCAAGATCAGAGGGCAAGGCAGCCCCAGCATTTT | CASSQDQRARQPQHF
TRBJ2-7 | NA | TRBV7-2 | TRBD2 | TGTGCCAGCAGCTTAGTTCCTAGCGGGTCCTACGAGCAGTACTTC | CASSLVPSGSYEQYF
TRBJ2-3 | many | TRBV2 | TRBD2 | TGTGCCAGCAGTGTCGGAACTAGCGGGGCGACAGATACGCAGTATTTT | CASSVGTSGATDTQYF
TRBJ2-1 | once | TRBV11-2 | NA | TGTGCCAGCAGCTTTCCCAGGGGCTCCTACAATGAGCAGTTCTTC | CASSFPRGSYNEQFF
TRBJ1-4 | NA | TRBV2 | NA | TGTGCCAGCAGTGCGGGAGGGCTAGGGGAAAAACTGTTTTTT | CASSAGGLGEKLFF
TRBJ1-6 | NA | TRBV6-2/TRBV6-3 | TRBD1 | TGTGCCAGCAGTTACGGGACAGGGTCCTATAATTCACCCCTCCACTTT | CASSYGTGSYNSPLHF
TRBJ1-5 | NA | TRBV6-5 | NA | TGTGCCAGCAGCGACGGGCAGGGTAGCAATCAGCCCCAGCATTTT | CASSDGQGSNQPQHF
TRBJ2-3 | NA | TRBV11-2 | NA | TGTGCCAGCAGTACACAGGGAACAGATACGCAGTATTTT | CASSTQGTDTQYF
TRBJ1-1 | few | TRBV12-3/TRBV12-4 | NA | TGTGCCAGCAAGCTAGGGGGATCCACTGAAGCTTTCTTT | CASKLGGSTEAFF
TRBJ2-7 | NA | TRBV27 | NA | TGTGCCAGCAGCTCCAGGGGTTACTACGAGCAGTACTTC | CASSSRGYYEQYF
TRBJ1-2 | NA | TRBV29-1 | NA | TGCAGCGTTGATCGACAGGCGAACTATGGCTACACCTTC | CSVDRQANYGYTF
TRBJ1-6 | NA | TRBV5-4 | TRBD1 | TGTGCCAGCAGCTCGGACAGGAGCCACTCCTATAATTCACCCCTCCACTTT | CASSSDRSHSYNSPLHF
TRBJ2-1 | NA | TRBV28 | TRBD2 | TGTGCCAGCAGTGTCGGGGGACTACCAGGAGGGGAGCAGTTCTTC | CASSVGGLPGGEQFF
TRBJ2-1 | once | TRBV7-9 | NA | TGTGCCAGCAGCCCAACATACAATGAGCAGTTCTTC | CASSPTYNEQFF
TRBJ2-3 | NA | TRBV6-5 | TRBD1 | TGTGCCAGCAGACGCCCGGGACAGGGGGGAGATACGCAGTATTTT | CASRRPGQGGDTQYF
TRBJ1-2 | NA | TRBV5-1 | TRBD1 | TGCGCCAGCAGCCGGGGGGCAGGGGGCCTTAACTATGGCTACACCTTC | CASSRGAGGLNYGYTF
TRBJ1-1 | NA | TRBV7-9 | NA | TGTGCCAGCAGCCCCCGGGGGAGGACTGAAGCTTTCTTT | CASSPRGRTEAFF
TRBJ2-3 | NA | TRBV7-2 | TRBD1 | TGTGCCAGCAGCTACCGGGACAGGGTAATCACAGATACGCAGTATTTT | CASSYRDRVITDTQYF
TRBJ2-4 | NA | TRBV19 | NA | TGTGCCAGTAGTACCTACGAGGCGTCCAAAAACATTCAGTACTTC | CASSTYEASKNIQYF
TRBJ1-5 | NA | TRBV7-8 | TRBD1 | TGTGCCAGCAGCCTAGGGGGCTACCAGCCCCAGCATTTT | CASSLGGYQPQHF
TRBJ1-1 | NA | TRBV11-1 | TRBD1 | TGTGCCAGCAGCGACAAGGGGGCGCAAGAAGCTTTCTTT | CASSDKGAQEAFF
TRBJ2-4 | NA | TRBV7-2 | TRBD2 | TGTGCCAGCAGCCCCGGGGGGTCGTCAAACATTCAGTACTTC | CASSPGGSSNIQYF
TRBJ1-2 | NA | TRBV27 | TRBD1 | TGTGCCAGCAGCAGAAACGGACAGGGGTATGGCTACACCTTC | CASSRNGQGYGYTF
TRBJ1-6 | NA | TRBV18 | NA | TGTGCCAGCTCAGTGGTGCAGCCTAGCTCCTATAATTCACCCCTCCACTTT | CASSVVQPSSYNSPLHF
TRBJ1-3 | NA | TRBV11-2 | NA | TGTGCCAGCAGCCCTCAGATCACCTCTGGAAACACCATATATTTT | CASSPQITSGNTIYF
TRBJ1-5 | few | TRBV2 | NA | TGTGCCAGCAACAGGATCACCAATCAGCCCCAGCATTTT | CASNRITNQPQHF
TRBJ1-2 | NA | TRBV6-5 | NA | TGTGCCAGCGCCCCGAACCCCGGGGTCCATGGCTACACCTTC | CASAPNPGVHGYTF